These T cell receptor beta chains were read from a single sample in a study of identical twins. TCRdb called the 5' RACE reads again in MiXCR, with one record for every CDR3 protein. The sample includes 300,000 to 400,000 distinct CDR3 sequences, over 9% of them seen just once. The same data also went into a second study, on yellow fever vaccine responses in identical twins.

Source material: CD8+ T cells sorted from blood. These receptors all stem from a woman aged 18-35 years in good health. Both conserved end residues are part of each CDR3. A D gene is named only where the DNA matches it firmly. Clone size, where shown, is once, few, many, or a class for clones that have expanded.

d_gene | j_gene | v_gene | abundance | CDR3nt | CDR3aa
- | TRBJ2-7 | TRBV12-3/TRBV12-4 | few | TGTGCCAGCAGTGCGGATCAGGGCTACGAGCAGTACTTC | CASSADQGYEQYF
- | TRBJ2-7 | TRBV6-5 | many | TGTGCCAGCAGTTACGGGGACGAGCAGTACTTC | CASSYGDEQYF
TRBD1 | TRBJ2-5 | TRBV7-8 | - | TGTGCCAGCAGCACTAGTCTGGACAGGGGCAGGGAGACCCAGTACTTC | CASSTSLDRGRETQYF
- | TRBJ1-1 | TRBV24-1 | - | TGTGCCACCAGTGACGGGGCCCGGGAAGCTTTCTTT | CATSDGAREAFF
TRBD1 | TRBJ1-1 | TRBV7-9 | few | TGTGCCAGCAGCTTCGCCGGACAGGGGAGCACTGAAGCTTTCTTT | CASSFAGQGSTEAFF
TRBD1 | TRBJ1-5 | TRBV27 | - | TGTGCCAGCAGTTTATTCCGACAGGGGCCAGATACGCAGCATTTT | CASSLFRQGPDTQHF
- | TRBJ2-6 | TRBV21-1 | - | TGTGCCAGCAGCAAAGCGCTTTTTCTAGCGGCAAGCTCTGGGGCCAACGTCCTGACTTTC | CASSKALFLAASSGANVLTF
- | TRBJ1-1 | TRBV7-8 | - | TGTGCCAGCAGCTTAGCCTGGGGAAATCAAAACACTGAAGCTTTCTTT | CASSLAWGNQNTEAFF
- | TRBJ2-3 | TRBV25-1 | few | TGTGCCAGCAGTGAATATCTGGGGAGTAACACAGATACGCAGTATTTT | CASSEYLGSNTDTQYF
- | TRBJ2-5 | TRBV7-6 | few | TGTGCCAGCAGCTTAGATCCAGGTACCGGGGAGACCCAGTACTTC | CASSLDPGTGETQYF
- | TRBJ2-1 | TRBV7-7 | few | TGTGCCAGCAGCATTACTGCCCTCAGTGAGCAGTTCTTC | CASSITALSEQFF
TRBD2 | TRBJ2-7 | TRBV7-2 | - | TGTGCCAGCATCTTTAAGGTTTCAGCGGGAGTTGGTGAGCAGTACTTC | CASIFKVSAGVGEQYF
- | TRBJ1-3 | TRBV14 | few | TGTGCCAGCAGCCAAGTAGCATACTCTGGAAACACCATATATTTT | CASSQVAYSGNTIYF
TRBD2 | TRBJ2-7 | TRBV25-1 | few | TGTGCCAGCAGTCCCGGACTAGCGGGGGACCAGTACTTC | CASSPGLAGDQYF
- | TRBJ1-1 | TRBV7-2 | few | TGTGCCAGCAGCCCAGAAACCACAAGGACTGAAGCTTTCTTT | CASSPETTRTEAFF
- | TRBJ2-7 | TRBV28 | few | TGTGCAAGCAGGCCGGGGGACCATTATACCTACGAGCAGTACTTC | CASRPGDHYTYEQYF
- | TRBJ2-5 | TRBV25-1 | - | TGTGCCAGCAGTGCCATAGGGACAAAAGAGACCCAGTACTTC | CASSAIGTKETQYF
- | TRBJ1-1 | TRBV4-1 | few | TGCGCCAGCAGCCAACCCGGGACCACTGAAGCTTTCTTT | CASSQPGTTEAFF
- | TRBJ1-1 | TRBV2 | - | TGTGCCAGCAGTGATCGGTTAGGCACTGAAGCTTTCTTT | CASSDRLGTEAFF
- | TRBJ2-7 | TRBV7-3 | few | TGTGCCAGCAGCTTAATAGGGGACCCCCACGAGCAGTACTTC | CASSLIGDPHEQYF
- | TRBJ2-1 | TRBV4-1 | - | TGCGCCAGCAGCTCGGCCTGGGCCGGCTCCTACAATGAGCAGTTCTTC | CASSSAWAGSYNEQFF
TRBD1 | TRBJ1-1 | TRBV4-1 | - | TGCGCCAGCAGCCAAGATGGTGAGGGGGCGGGGGTGAACACTGAAGCTTTCTTT | CASSQDGEGAGVNTEAFF
- | TRBJ2-2 | TRBV4-1 | - | TGCGCCAGCAGCCAAGATGGGGGCACCGGGGAGCTGTTTTTT | CASSQDGGTGELFF
TRBD2 | TRBJ2-7 | TRBV28 | few | TGTGCCAGCAGCCCCCTGGCTAGCGGTCTTATAACCTACGAGCAGTACTTC | CASSPLASGLITYEQYF
TRBD2 | TRBJ2-5 | TRBV29-1 | few | TGCAGCGTTGAAGGACTAGCGGGAGGGCTGGAGACCCAGTACTTC | CSVEGLAGGLETQYF
TRBD2 | TRBJ2-7 | TRBV9 | few | TGTGCCAGCAGCGGGACTAGCGGGAGATATAGCGAGCAGTACTTC | CASSGTSGRYSEQYF
TRBD2 | TRBJ2-5 | TRBV27 | - | TGTGCCAGCGGAACCCGGGGGGGACAAGAGACCCAGTACTTC | CASGTRGGQETQYF
TRBD1 | TRBJ1-2 | TRBV28 | - | TGTGCCAGCAGAACCGGGACAGACGACTATGACTACACCTTC | CASRTGTDDYDYTF
- | TRBJ2-5 | TRBV28 | - | TGTGCCAGCAGTTTCCTGGGGTCGGGAGAGACCCAGTACTTC | CASSFLGSGETQYF
TRBD1 | TRBJ1-6 | TRBV7-9 | few | TGTGCCAGCAGCTTAGCGGGGGACAGTTATAATTCACCCCTCCACTTT | CASSLAGDSYNSPLHF
- | TRBJ1-2 | TRBV28 | few | TGTGCCAGCAGTTTTCCCTCCCCAGGAGGGCATGGCTACACCTTC | CASSFPSPGGHGYTF
TRBD2 | TRBJ2-1 | TRBV14 | - | TGTGCCAGCAGCCAACACCCGGGGGGTGGTAGGGCTGAGCAGTTCTTC | CASSQHPGGGRAEQFF
- | TRBJ1-5 | TRBV5-5 | few | TGTGCCAGCAGCTCGGACTCATTCAATCAGCCCCAGCATTTT | CASSSDSFNQPQHF
- | TRBJ2-7 | TRBV5-1 | few | TGCGCCAGCAGCTTGAGAGGACAAGGGGATATACGAGCAGTACGCACGCCGGGGATATACGAGCAGTACTTC | CASSLRGQGDIRAVRTPGIYEQYF
TRBD2 | TRBJ2-3 | TRBV12-3/TRBV12-4 | few | TGTGCCAGCAGTTTCACTAGCGGGGGCACAGATACGCAGTATTTT | CASSFTSGGTDTQYF
TRBD1 | TRBJ1-1 | TRBV6-1 | few | TGTGCCAGCAGTGCTCGGGACAGAGGATTT | CASSARDRGF
- | TRBJ2-5 | TRBV28 | few | TGTGCCAGCAGTTCAGTCAGCCAAGAGACCCAGTACTTC | CASSSVSQETQYF
TRBD2 | TRBJ2-7 | TRBV7-2 | - | TGTGCCAGCAGCTTAGTCACTAGCGGAATCTACGAGCAGTACTTC | CASSLVTSGIYEQYF
- | TRBJ2-4 | TRBV29-1 | many | TGCAGCGTTGATGGGGCCAGCCGGTTGGTTCAGTACTTC | CSVDGASRLVQYF
- | TRBJ1-5 | TRBV13 | - | TGTGCCAGCAGCCGACAGTACAATCAGCCCCAGCATTTT | CASSRQYNQPQHF
- | TRBJ2-7 | TRBV7-9 | few | TGTGCCAGCAGCTTGCCAGTCTCCTACGAGCAGTACTTC | CASSLPVSYEQYF
TRBD1 | TRBJ1-2 | TRBV9 | - | TGTGCCAGCAGAGATTTAAACTCCGACTCAGACAGGGGCTATGGCTACACCTTC | CASRDLNSDSDRGYGYTF
- | TRBJ2-1 | TRBV9 | few | TGTGCCAGCAGCGTCGAAGGGACTTTCAATGAGCAGTTCTTC | CASSVEGTFNEQFF